Below, one T cell receptor (beta chain) is given with its context. This clonotype was seen many times. The antigen it binds to is not known. At one boundary the junction diverges from the germline segment, which might be a read error. To prepare the library, 5' RACE was applied. Sequencing used an Illumina HiSeq 2000. Template switching added a universal primer binding site, and the final cDNA carried a unique molecular identifier that allowed TCR cDNA molecules to be counted accurately. Specific primers in the conserved constant-segment region were used to synthesize first-strand cDNA for TCR alpha and beta chains. Each cDNA library was double barcoded, with a SMART-Mk sample barcode plus Illumina barcodes, to control for contamination. TruSeq adapter sequences along with Illumina sample barcodes were introduced in two successive PCR steps. The Illumina HiSeq platform was used with custom primers to sequence TCR alpha and beta cDNA libraries. Processing in the source paper ran as follows. Unique molecular identifiers were extracted from raw reads with MiGEC, and CDR3 positions were determined with MiXCR. For each individual, recombination models were inferred using an EM algorithm with the repgenHMM and IGoR tools. Shared clonotype analysis was performed with the tcR package in R, normalizing sharing by the product of cloneset sizes. To study raw recombination free of thymic and clonal selection effects, out-of-frame nonproductive sequences were analyzed. TCRdb handled the public reads itself, with Q25 trimming in fastp and clone calling in MiXCR, and kept productive beta chains. When rows share a CDR3 protein, they turn into one entry using the most common DNA and genes. TCRdb, not the original authors, processed these V and J calls. The sample yields 270,000 or so distinct CDR3 sequences; around 8.3% were counted once. The ten largest clonotypes hold roughly 3.1% of the sample.

The data derive from a study of identical twins (dated by TCRdb to about 2016). As for the study more broadly: TCR alpha and beta repertoires from monozygotic twins, unrelated adults of various ages and cord blood were deep-sequenced to test whether fetal clonotypes persist. To rule out contamination, the twin experiments were replicated at different times with different library preparation protocols. Study-wide conclusions, independent of this receptor: A weaker excess of twin sharing was found in beta out-of-frame sequences because the signal-to-noise ratio was lowered by fewer shared sequences. Compared with coincidental sharing between unrelated individuals, an excess of low generation-probability sequences was observed among out-of-frame TCR alpha sequences shared between twins. Out-of-frame TCR alpha sharing in monozygotic twins was systematically underestimated by recombination models, whereas sharing between unrelated individuals was in agreement with the recombination models. Abundant cord blood beta clonotypes carried fewer insertions; young adult naive repertoires showed a weaker similar trend, while memory repertoires showed none. Zero-insertion analyses could be partly confounded by invariant T cells such as MAIT and iNKT, though diverse VJ usage argued against such confounding for most clonotypes. Because the same donors could not be followed over many years, the conclusions relied on cross-sectional statistical analysis.

Every donor was a healthy Caucasian. The twin cohort consisted of three pairs of female monozygotic twins, all aged 18 to 29 years. Positive isolation kits from Invitrogen were used to isolate the CD4+ and CD8+ T cell populations. CDR1 MNHEY and CDR2 SMNVEV were looked up in the germline V gene (reference sequence). Inclusive of the bounding cysteine and phenylalanine, the CDR3 is 11 residues long. Solely the CDR3 DNA is kept, with 33 bases framed from the first base. This sample was also put to use in a study of yellow fever vaccine responses in identical twins. As that second study puts it: The T cell response to vaccination in identical twins was reported by the authors to appear partly convergent and partly personalized. The study precisely tracked vaccine-responding T cell clones in identical twins.

The chain joins TRBV27 to TRBJ2-1, with TRBD1 tentatively as D gene (5 bases match). The sequence derives from a woman younger than 30 in good health. Input material: CD8+ T cells sorted from blood. The DNA sequence is TGCGCCAGCAGCTCAGGGAATGAGCAGTTCTTC. Its protein product is CASSSGNEQFF.